The subject of this entry is one T cell receptor beta chain. The data belong to a study of blood T cell repertoires in COVID-19. Overall study: Samples came from the United States, Italy and Spain, spanning acute and convalescent COVID-19. In each case, the material was cDNA or gDNA derived from T cells, B-cell-depleted T cells, or PBMCs.

Original processing methods: Estimation of nucleated cell counts relied on the amplification of reference gene primers. TCRdb's table, derived via immunoSEQ multiplex PCR, lists solely in-frame clones and lacks some. V and J calls and clone size are those listed in that table; D and trimming were worked out from the DNA. The sample includes 150,000 to 200,000 clones, approximately 85% of them seen just once. In germline, CDR1 is SGHTA, CDR2 FQGNSA. Between the trimmed V and J ends, which lost 5 bases and 0 bases, there was a span of 21 bases. This CDR3 region has 18 residues. This clonotype originated in a woman aged 80 or over with acute or convalescent COVID-19. J is TRBJ2-3 and V is TRBV7-2; D call uncertain. The source material was peripheral blood. The CDR3, as DNA: TGTGCCAGCAGCCGCCTCCGACTGAGAGGAATAAGCACAGATACGCAGTATTTT. This codes for CASSRLRLRGISTDTQYF.